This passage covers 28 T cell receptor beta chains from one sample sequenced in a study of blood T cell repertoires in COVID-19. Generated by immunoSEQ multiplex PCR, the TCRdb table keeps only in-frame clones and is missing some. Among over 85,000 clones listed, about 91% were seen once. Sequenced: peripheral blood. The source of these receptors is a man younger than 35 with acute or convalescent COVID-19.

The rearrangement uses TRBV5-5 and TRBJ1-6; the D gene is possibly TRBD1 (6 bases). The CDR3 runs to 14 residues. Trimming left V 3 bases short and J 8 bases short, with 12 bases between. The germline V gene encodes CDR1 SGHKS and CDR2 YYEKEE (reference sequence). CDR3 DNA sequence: TGTGCCAGCAGCTCCGACAGGTCGGATTCACCCCTCCACTTT. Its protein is CASSSDRSDSPLHF.

CDR3 region: CASSLMRDRGIREQYF. DNA for the CDR3: TGTGCCAGCAGCTTGATGAGGGACAGGGGAATTAGGGAGCAGTACTTC. The V call is TRBV7-9, the J call TRBJ2-7; 10 bases are shared with TRBD1. Looked up from germline, CDR1 is SEHNR and CDR2 is FQNEAQ (reference sequence). The CDR3 is 16 residues long. Unmatched junction bases numbered 12, after V lost 3 bases and J lost 7 bases.

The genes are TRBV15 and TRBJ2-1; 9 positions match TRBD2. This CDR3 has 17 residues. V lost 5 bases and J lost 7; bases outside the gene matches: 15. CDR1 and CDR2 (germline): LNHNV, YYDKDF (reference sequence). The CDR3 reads CATSSSPTKRGANEQFF. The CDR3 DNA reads TGTGCCACCAGCTCCTCCCCTACTAAGCGGGGGGCGAATGAGCAGTTCTTC.

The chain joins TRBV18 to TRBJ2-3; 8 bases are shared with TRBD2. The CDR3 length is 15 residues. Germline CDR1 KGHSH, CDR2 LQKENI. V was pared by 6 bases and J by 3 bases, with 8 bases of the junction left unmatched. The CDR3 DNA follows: TGTGCCAGCTCCCGAGCGGGAGCTGGGACAGATACGCAGTATTTT. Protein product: CASSRAGAGTDTQYF.

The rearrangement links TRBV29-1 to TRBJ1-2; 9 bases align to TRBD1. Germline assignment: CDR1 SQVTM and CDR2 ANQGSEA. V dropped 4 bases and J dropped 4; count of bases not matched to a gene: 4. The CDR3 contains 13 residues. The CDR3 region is CSVGTGDGYGYTF. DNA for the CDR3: TGCAGCGTTGGGACAGGGGACGGCTATGGCTACACCTTC.

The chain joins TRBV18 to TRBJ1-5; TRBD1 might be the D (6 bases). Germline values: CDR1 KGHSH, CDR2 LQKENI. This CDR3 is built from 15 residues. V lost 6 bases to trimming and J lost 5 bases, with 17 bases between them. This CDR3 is CASSPTLAGDQPQHF. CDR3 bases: TGTGCCAGCTCCCCCACGTTAGCAGGGGATCAGCCCCAGCATTTT. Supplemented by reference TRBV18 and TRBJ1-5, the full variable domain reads NAGVMQNPRHLVRRRGQEARLRCSPMKGHSHVYWYRQLPEEGLKFMVYLQKENIIDESGMPKERFSAEFPKEGPSILRIQQVVRGDSAAYFCASSPTLAGDQPQHFGDGTRLSIL.

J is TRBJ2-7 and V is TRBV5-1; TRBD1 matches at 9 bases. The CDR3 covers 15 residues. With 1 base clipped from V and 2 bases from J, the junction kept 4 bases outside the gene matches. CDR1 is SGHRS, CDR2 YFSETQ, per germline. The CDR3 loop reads CASSLKTGGPYEQYF. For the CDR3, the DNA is TGCGCCAGCAGCTTGAAGACAGGGGGTCCCTACGAGCAGTACTTC.

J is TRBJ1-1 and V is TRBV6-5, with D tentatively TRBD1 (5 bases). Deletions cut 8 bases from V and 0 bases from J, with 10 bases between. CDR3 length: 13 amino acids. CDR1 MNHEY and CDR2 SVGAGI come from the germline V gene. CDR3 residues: CASDAGLNTEAFF. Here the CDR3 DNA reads TGTGCCAGCGATGCGGGGCTGAACACTGAAGCTTTCTTT.

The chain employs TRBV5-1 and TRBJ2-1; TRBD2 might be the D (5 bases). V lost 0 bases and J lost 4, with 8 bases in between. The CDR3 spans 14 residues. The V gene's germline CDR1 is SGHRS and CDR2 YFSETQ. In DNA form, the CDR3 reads TGCGCCAGCAGCTTGGGGACTTCGTACAATGAGCAGTTCTTC. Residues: CASSLGTSYNEQFF.

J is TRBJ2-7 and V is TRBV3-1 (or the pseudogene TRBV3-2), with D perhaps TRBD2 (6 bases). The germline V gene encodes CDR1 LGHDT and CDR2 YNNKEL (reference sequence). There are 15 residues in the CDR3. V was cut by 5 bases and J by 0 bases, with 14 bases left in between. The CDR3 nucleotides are TGTGCCAGCAGCTCACGGGGGTCCTTCTCCTACGAGCAGTACTTC. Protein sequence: CASSSRGSFSYEQYF.

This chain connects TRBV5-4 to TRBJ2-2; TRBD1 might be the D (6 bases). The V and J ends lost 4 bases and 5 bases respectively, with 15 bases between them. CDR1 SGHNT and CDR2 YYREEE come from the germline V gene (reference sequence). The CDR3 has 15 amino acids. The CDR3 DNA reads TGTGCCAGCAGCCCAAGTCTTACAGGGACCGGGGAGCTGTTTTTT. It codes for CASSPSLTGTGELFF. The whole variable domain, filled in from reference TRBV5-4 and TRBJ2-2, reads ETGVTQSPTHLIKTRGQQVTLRCSSQSGHNTVSWYQQALGQGPQFIFQYYREEENGRGNFPPRFSGLQFPNYSSELNVNALELDDSALYLCASSPSLTGTGELFFGEGSRLTVL.

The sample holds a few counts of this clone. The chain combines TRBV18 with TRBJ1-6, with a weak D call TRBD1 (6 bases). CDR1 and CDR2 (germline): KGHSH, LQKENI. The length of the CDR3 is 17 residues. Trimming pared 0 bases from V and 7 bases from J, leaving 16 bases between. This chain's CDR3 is CASSPPSGDRFNSPLHF. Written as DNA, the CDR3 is TGTGCCAGCTCACCACCGTCGGGTGACAGGTTCAATTCACCCCTCCACTTT.

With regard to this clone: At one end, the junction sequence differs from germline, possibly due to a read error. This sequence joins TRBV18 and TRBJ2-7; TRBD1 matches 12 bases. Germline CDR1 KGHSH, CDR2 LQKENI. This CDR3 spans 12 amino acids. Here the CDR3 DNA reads TGTGCCAGCTCACCGGGACAGGGGGCCGCAGACTTC. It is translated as CASSPGQGAADF.

CDR3 region: CASSDFSTEAFF. In DNA, the CDR3 is TGTGCCAGCAGTGATTTCAGTACTGAAGCTTTCTTT. This chain uses TRBV2 with TRBJ1-1; D is unresolved. The CDR3 has 12 residues. V lost 3 bases and J 5 bases, leaving 7 bases between the germline ends. Germline V gives CDR1 SNHLY, CDR2 FYNNEI.

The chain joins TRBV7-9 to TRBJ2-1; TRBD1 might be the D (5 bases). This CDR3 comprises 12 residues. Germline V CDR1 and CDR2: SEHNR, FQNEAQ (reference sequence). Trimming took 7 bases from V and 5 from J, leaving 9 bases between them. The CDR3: CASIRQHNEQFF. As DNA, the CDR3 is TGTGCCAGCATCCGACAGCACAATGAGCAGTTCTTC.

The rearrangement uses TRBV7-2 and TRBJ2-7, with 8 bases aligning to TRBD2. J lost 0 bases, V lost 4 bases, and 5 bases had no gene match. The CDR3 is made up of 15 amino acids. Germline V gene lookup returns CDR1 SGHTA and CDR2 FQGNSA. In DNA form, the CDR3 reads TGTGCCAGCAGCTCCAGAGCGGGAGCCTCCTACGAGCAGTACTTC. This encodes CASSSRAGASYEQYF.

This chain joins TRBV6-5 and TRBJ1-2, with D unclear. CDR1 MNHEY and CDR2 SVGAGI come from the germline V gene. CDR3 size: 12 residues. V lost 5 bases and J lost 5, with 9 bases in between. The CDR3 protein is CASSLGEYGYTF. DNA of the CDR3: TGTGCCAGCAGTCTCGGAGAGTATGGCTACACCTTC.

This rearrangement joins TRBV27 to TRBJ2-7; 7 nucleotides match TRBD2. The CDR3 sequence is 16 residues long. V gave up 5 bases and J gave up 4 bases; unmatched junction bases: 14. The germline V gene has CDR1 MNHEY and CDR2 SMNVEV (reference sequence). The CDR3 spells CASSPYIGLERYEQYF. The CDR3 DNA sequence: TGTGCCAGCAGTCCCTACATTGGACTAGAGAGATACGAGCAGTACTTC.

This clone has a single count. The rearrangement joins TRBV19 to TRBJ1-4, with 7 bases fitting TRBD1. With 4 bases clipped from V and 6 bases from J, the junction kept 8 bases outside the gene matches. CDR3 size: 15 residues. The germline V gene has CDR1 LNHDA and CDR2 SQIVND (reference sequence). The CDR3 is CASSTWTGSHEKLFF. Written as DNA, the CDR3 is TGTGCCAGTAGTACCTGGACAGGTAGTCATGAAAAACTGTTTTTT.

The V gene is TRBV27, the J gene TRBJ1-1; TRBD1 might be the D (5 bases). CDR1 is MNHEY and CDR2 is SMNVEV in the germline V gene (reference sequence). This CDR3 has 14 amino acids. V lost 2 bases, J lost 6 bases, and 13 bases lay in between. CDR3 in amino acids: CASSLRGEGAEAFF. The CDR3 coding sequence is TGTGCCAGCAGTTTACGGGGGGAAGGCGCTGAAGCTTTCTTT.

The CDR3 loop is CAILSGLNQPQHF. The DNA of the CDR3 is TGTGCCATCCTGTCGGGACTAAATCAGCCCCAGCATTTT. This chain uses TRBV6-1 with TRBJ1-5, with D tentatively TRBD1 (5 bases). The ends were cut back, 10 bases at V and 4 bases at J, with 14 bases in the middle. In germline, CDR1 is MNHNS, CDR2 SASEGT. The CDR3 consists of 13 residues.

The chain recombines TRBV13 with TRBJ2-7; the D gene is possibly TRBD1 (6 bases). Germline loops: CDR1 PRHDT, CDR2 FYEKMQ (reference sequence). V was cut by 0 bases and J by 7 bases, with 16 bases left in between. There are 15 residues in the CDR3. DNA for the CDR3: TGTGCCAGCAGCTTAGGGGGACAAGGAGTCGGGGAGCAGTACTTC. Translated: CASSLGGQGVGEQYF.

CDR3 sequence (DNA): TGTGCCACCAGTGAGGGAGGGAGGGAAGATACGCAGTATTTT. It translates to CATSEGGREDTQYF. The chain is built from TRBV24-1 and TRBJ2-3, with 7 bases aligning to TRBD2. The CDR3 sequence is 14 residues long. CDR1 and CDR2 (germline): KGHDR, SFDVKD. V lost 4 bases, J lost 5 bases, and 5 bases stayed unmatched.

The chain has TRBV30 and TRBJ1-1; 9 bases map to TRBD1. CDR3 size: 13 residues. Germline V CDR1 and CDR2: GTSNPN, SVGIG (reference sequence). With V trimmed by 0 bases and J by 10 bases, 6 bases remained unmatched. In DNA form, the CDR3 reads TGTGCCTGGAGTGTCCCCCAGACAGGGGGAGCTTTCTTT. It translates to CAWSVPQTGGAFF.

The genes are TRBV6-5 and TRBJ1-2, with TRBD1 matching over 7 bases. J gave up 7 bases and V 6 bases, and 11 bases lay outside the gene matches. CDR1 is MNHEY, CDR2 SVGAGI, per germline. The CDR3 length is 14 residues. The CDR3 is CASRPMTGTSGYTF. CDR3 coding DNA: TGTGCCAGCAGACCCATGACAGGGACCTCTGGCTACACCTTC.

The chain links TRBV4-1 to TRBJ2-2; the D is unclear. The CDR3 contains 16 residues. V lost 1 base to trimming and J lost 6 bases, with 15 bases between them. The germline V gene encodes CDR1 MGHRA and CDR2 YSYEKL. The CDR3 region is CASSQVTGVGAGELFF. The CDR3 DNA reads TGCGCCAGCAGCCAAGTCACGGGTGTGGGTGCCGGGGAGCTGTTTTTT.

The CDR3 is CASSLAPGRPQHF. Written as DNA, the CDR3 is TGTGCCAGCAGCTTAGCCCCAGGGCGGCCCCAGCATTTT. The genes are TRBV11-2 and TRBJ1-5; D perhaps matches TRBD1 (5 bases). This CDR3 is 13 amino acids long. Trimming cost V 1 base and J 9 bases, with 10 bases left between them. The germline CDR1 and CDR2 sequences are SGHAT and FQNNGV.

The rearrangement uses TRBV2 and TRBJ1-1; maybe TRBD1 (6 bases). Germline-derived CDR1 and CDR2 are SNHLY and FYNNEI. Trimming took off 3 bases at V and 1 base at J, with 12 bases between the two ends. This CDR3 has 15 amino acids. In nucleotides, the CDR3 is TGTGCCAGCAGTGACAGGGTAGGGGGGAACACTGAAGCTTTCTTT. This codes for CASSDRVGGNTEAFF.